The 10 T cell receptor beta chains below were found in one sample sequenced in a study of sequential checkpoint blockade in melanoma. Clones were sequenced by immunoSEQ multiplex PCR, and TCRdb holds only the in-frame ones, with some missing. The table lists approximately 12,000 clones, over 60% of them singletons. The treatment: randomized to nivolumab then ipilimumab (arm A) or the reverse (arm B). The material sequenced was CD8+ T cells sorted from blood (inferred from file names), taken from a patient given nivolumab and ipilimumab in sequence. The receptors derive from a human donor with melanoma.

This CDR3 is CASRPTGYGNTIYF. Here the CDR3 DNA reads TGTGCCAGCAGACCGACAGGTTACGGAAACACCATATATTTT. The gene calls are TRBV7-6 and TRBJ1-3; tentative D call: TRBD1 (6 bases). The germline V and J ends were trimmed by 6 bases and 4 bases, with 13 bases remaining between them. The CDR3 loop spans 14 amino acids. Germline V lookup: CDR1 SGHVS, CDR2 FNYEAQ.

The V gene is TRBV5-4, the J gene TRBJ2-3; 9 positions match TRBD2. This CDR3 comprises 14 residues. Germline V gene lookup returns CDR1 SGHNT and CDR2 YYREEE (reference sequence). Unmatched junction bases numbered 4, after V lost 2 bases and J lost 6 bases. In DNA form, the CDR3 reads TGTGCCAGCAGCTTCAGCGGGGGGTCTGATACGCAGTATTTT. Translating it yields CASSFSGGSDTQYF.

The chain couples TRBV5-5 to TRBJ2-1; 15 bases are a match to TRBD2. V dropped 4 bases and J dropped 9; count of bases not matched to a gene: 5. The CDR3 loop spans 15 amino acids. From germline, CDR1 is SGHKS and CDR2 YYEKEE (reference sequence). This CDR3 reads CASSGTSGRRGEQFF. Written as DNA, the CDR3 is TGTGCCAGCAGCGGGACTAGCGGGAGGAGGGGTGAGCAGTTCTTC. Full variable domain (rest looked up from reference TRBV5-5 and TRBJ2-1): DAGVTQSPTHLIKTRGQQVTLRCSPISGHKSVSWYQQVLGQGPQFIFQYYEKEERGRGNFPDRFSARQFPNYSSELNVNALLLGDSALYLCASSGTSGRRGEQFFGPGTRLTVL.

This chain links TRBV4-2 with TRBJ1-1; 7 bases align to TRBD1. Germline CDR1 reads LGHNA; CDR2 reads YNFKEQ. This CDR3 has 15 amino acids. V shed 0 bases, J shed 5 bases, and the junction held 6 bases outside the gene matches. Here the CDR3 reads CASSQEQGSATEAFF. The CDR3 DNA follows: TGTGCCAGCAGCCAAGAACAGGGGAGTGCGACTGAAGCTTTCTTT.

The chain recombines TRBV9 with TRBJ2-3; a possible D gene is TRBD2 (5 bases). The V gene's germline CDR1 is SGDLS and CDR2 YYNGEE. The V gene lost 4 bases and the J gene lost 6 bases, with 15 bases spanning the gap. CDR3 length equals 14 residues. The CDR3 sequence: CASSPVRDFDTQYF. In DNA form, the CDR3 reads TGTGCCAGCAGCCCGGTGAGGGATTTCGATACGCAGTATTTT.

The V and J genes are TRBV7-9 and TRBJ2-1; D perhaps matches TRBD2 (6 bases). The CDR3 contains 15 residues. Germline lookup yields CDR1 SEHNR and CDR2 FQNEAQ (reference sequence). V shed 6 bases and J shed 5 bases, with 17 bases lying between them. CDR3 bases: TGTGCCAGCAGTTTCCTCGGGACTCTTAACAATGAGCAGTTCTTC. Protein product: CASSFLGTLNNEQFF. The full variable domain, in which reference TRBV7-9 and TRBJ2-1 provide the parts outside the CDR3, is DTGVSQNPRHKITKRGQNVTFRCDPISEHNRLYWYRQTLGQGPEFLTYFQNEAQLEKSRLLSDRFSAERPKGSFSTLEIQRTEQGDSAMYLCASSFLGTLNNEQFFGPGTRLTVL.

The sample holds one count of this clone. The chain combines TRBV6-5 with TRBJ1-5, with D hard to call. Trimming removed 0 bases from V and 2 bases from J, with 11 bases in between. Germline CDR1 MNHEY, CDR2 SVGAGI. The CDR3 length is 16 residues. CDR3 sequence (DNA): TGTGCCAGCAGTTACTCGACGGGTAATGGCAATCAGCCCCAGCATTTT. This codes for CASSYSTGNGNQPQHF.

With respect to this clone: The junction differs from germline at one of its ends, possibly a read error. The chain couples TRBV5-6 to TRBJ1-3; TRBD1 matches at 9 bases. The CDR3 spans 15 residues. Looked up from germline, CDR1 is SGHDT and CDR2 is YYEEEE. The CDR3 reads CTSSPGTGYRNTIYF. The CDR3 coding sequence is TGTACCAGCAGCCCCGGGACAGGGTATAGAAACACCATATATTTT.

Written as DNA, the CDR3 is TGTGCCAGTAGTATCGGACAGGGGTCATGGGCCTACGAGCAGTACTTC. Residues: CASSIGQGSWAYEQYF. This chain uses TRBV19 with TRBJ2-7; 9 nucleotides line up with TRBD1. This CDR3 has 16 residues. The ends lost 3 bases at V and 2 bases at J; junction bases unmatched: 8. Germline V lookup: CDR1 LNHDA, CDR2 SQIVND (reference sequence).

Of note for this clone: This likely stems from a read error, as it lies one base from a far larger clone. V is TRBV11-3 and J is TRBJ2-7; a possible D gene is TRBD1 (5 bases). Germline loops: CDR1 SGHNT, CDR2 YENEEA. The germline V and J ends were trimmed by 3 bases and 0 bases, with 18 bases remaining between them. The CDR3 spans 17 residues. CDR3 sequence: CASSLVRGRVGSYEQYF. In DNA form, the CDR3 reads TGTGCCAGCAGCTTGGTAAGGGGCAGGGTTGGCTCCTACGAGCAGTACTTC.